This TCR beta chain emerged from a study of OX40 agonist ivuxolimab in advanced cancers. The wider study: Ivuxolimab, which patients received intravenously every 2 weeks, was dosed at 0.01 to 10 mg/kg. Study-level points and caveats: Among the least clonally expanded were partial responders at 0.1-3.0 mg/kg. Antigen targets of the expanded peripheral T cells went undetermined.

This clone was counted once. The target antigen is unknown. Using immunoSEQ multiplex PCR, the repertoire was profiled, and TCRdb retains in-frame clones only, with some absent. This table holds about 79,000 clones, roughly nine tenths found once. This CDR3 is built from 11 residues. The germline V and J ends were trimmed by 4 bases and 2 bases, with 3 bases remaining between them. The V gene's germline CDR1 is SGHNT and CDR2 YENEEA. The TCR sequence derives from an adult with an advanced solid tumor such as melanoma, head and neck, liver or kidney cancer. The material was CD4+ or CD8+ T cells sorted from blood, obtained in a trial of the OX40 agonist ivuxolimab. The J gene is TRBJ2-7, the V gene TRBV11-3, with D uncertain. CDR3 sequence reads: CASSYTYEQYF. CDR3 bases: TGTGCCAGCAGCTACACCTACGAGCAGTACTTC.